The next 9 T cell receptor beta chains were all read from a single sample in a study of cytomegalovirus exposure and HLA in healthy donors. 13 Jbeta primers and 60 Vbeta primers were used for the PCR. The data were produced by immunoSEQ multiplex PCR, yet TCRdb's version contains in-frame clones alone and is incomplete. The top ten hold around 12% of the sample, which has some 100,000 clones, roughly 76% seen once. The source material was PBMCs. The receptors were gathered from a woman aged 40 to 55 in good health and CMV-seropositive.

This clone was recorded only once. V is TRBV5-4 and J is TRBJ2-7; 8 bases are shared with TRBD1. This CDR3 contains 14 residues. V lost 0 bases to trimming and J lost 3 bases; unmatched junction nucleotides: 2. Germline values: CDR1 SGHNT, CDR2 YYREEE (reference sequence). CDR3 protein: CASSLDGQGYEQYF. CDR3 DNA: TGTGCCAGCAGCTTGGATGGACAGGGCTACGAGCAGTACTTC.

This chain connects TRBV19 to TRBJ1-5, with TRBD1 identical over 8 bases. The CDR3 contains 16 residues. CDR1 is LNHDA and CDR2 is SQIVND in the germline V gene (reference sequence). The V segment lost 5 bases and the J segment 7 bases; nucleotides outside the gene matches: 13. CDR3 nucleotides: TGTGCCAGTAGTTGGATGGGGGCGCAGGGGGCACAGCCCCAGCATTTT. Amino acid sequence: CASSWMGAQGAQPQHF.

This sequence joins TRBV7-9 and TRBJ1-3; no clear D gene. The V end lost 5 bases, the J end lost 4 bases, and 15 bases lay between the germline ends. Germline values: CDR1 SEHNR, CDR2 FQNEAQ (reference sequence). The CDR3 has 15 residues. CDR3 coding DNA: TGTGCCAGCAGCCCCCCCGGGGTCGGGGGAAACACCATATATTTT. Encoded protein: CASSPPGVGGNTIYF.

The chain couples TRBV30 to TRBJ2-6; a weak D match, TRBD2 (5 bases). Germline V gives CDR1 GTSNPN, CDR2 SVGIG (reference sequence). This CDR3 is 16 amino acids long. V was shortened by 4 bases and J by 0 bases, with 13 bases between the two germline ends. CDR3 sequence (DNA): TGTGCCTGGACTAGGACGGGAAACTCTGGGGCCAACGTCCTGACTTTC. Its translation: CAWTRTGNSGANVLTF.

V usage is TRBV4-1 and J usage is TRBJ2-7, with 7 nucleotides matching TRBD1. V was clipped by 3 bases and J by 3 bases; unmatched bases: 8. The germline V gene has CDR1 MGHRA and CDR2 YSYEKL. The CDR3 runs to 15 residues. CDR3 loop: CASSQRTGPNYEQYF. The CDR3 DNA reads TGCGCCAGCAGCCAGAGGACAGGTCCGAACTACGAGCAGTACTTC.

V is TRBV30 and J is TRBJ1-4, with 7 nucleotides matching TRBD1. V was pared by 2 bases and J by 14 bases, with 20 bases of the junction left unmatched. CDR3 size: 16 residues. In germline, CDR1 is GTSNPN, CDR2 SVGIG (reference sequence). CDR3 residues: CAWSSSAGGRSRWLFF. CDR3 sequence (DNA): TGTGCCTGGAGTTCATCAGCAGGGGGACGAAGTAGGTGGCTGTTTTTT.

This chain connects TRBV30 to TRBJ1-5; no clear D gene. Germline values: CDR1 GTSNPN, CDR2 SVGIG (reference sequence). Trimming stripped 0 bases from V and 0 bases from J, with 6 bases between. The CDR3 has 14 residues. CDR3 region: CAWSVLDSNQPQHF. The CDR3 DNA reads as TGTGCCTGGAGTGTACTAGATAGCAATCAGCCCCAGCATTTT.

Note on this clone: Additional DNA sequences in this sample encode the identical CDR3. The rearrangement links TRBV5-1 to TRBJ1-5; D is unresolved. The germline V gene has CDR1 SGHRS and CDR2 YFSETQ. The CDR3 is 14 residues long. Trimming removed 0 bases from V and 4 bases from J, with 8 bases in between. The CDR3 sequence: CASSLVGGNQPQHF. The CDR3 DNA sequence: TGCGCCAGCAGCTTGGTTGGCGGAAATCAGCCCCAGCATTTT.

The chain joins TRBV19 to TRBJ2-5, with D possibly matching TRBD1 (5 bases). V was clipped by 9 bases and J by 2 bases, with 16 bases between them. Germline V lookup: CDR1 LNHDA, CDR2 SQIVND (reference sequence). This CDR3 has 14 residues. The CDR3 DNA follows: TGTGCCAGCTCGCAGGACATTAATCAAGAGACCCAGTACTTC. Translated: CASSQDINQETQYF.